The T cell receptor (beta chain) described here comes from a study of CD8 T cells in ankylosing spondylitis. General observations from the study: Relatively rare in peripheral blood, disease-linked clones were also CD8+. A TCR beta motif of fewer than ten highly homologous variants appeared characteristic of ankylosing spondylitis blood.

TCRdb re-called the 5' RACE reads through MiXCR, storing one row per CDR3 protein. The sample shows fewer than 500,000 distinct CDR3 sequences, 20% to 30% of them seen only once. V shed 0 bases and J shed 1 base, with 13 bases lying between them. The CDR3 loop spans 17 amino acids. Per germline, CDR1 MNHEY and CDR2 SVGAGI. Turning to this clonotype: As yet, its antigen is unknown.

Specimen: blood, either unsorted or a sorted T cell fraction (not recorded which). The receptor was isolated from a male donor with ankylosing spondylitis. This chain joins TRBV6-5 and TRBJ1-5; perhaps TRBD1 as D (6 bases). Here the CDR3 reads CASSYSTGAASNQPQHF. The DNA of the CDR3 is TGTGCCAGCAGTTACTCGACGGGGGCCGCCAGCAATCAGCCCCAGCATTTT.